These T cell receptor beta chains were read from a single sample in a study. TCRdb independently ran MiXCR on the RT-PCR reads; one entry per CDR3 protein. Of more than 600,000 distinct CDR3 sequences detected, approximately 15% appear once; the ten largest clones hold 3.6%. The sequenced material came from memory CD4+ T cells from blood. These receptor sequences come from a female donor in good health, serving as a healthy control. The conserved cysteine and the conserved F or W are not part of the CDR3 here. Each record gives: J gene, CDR3 length, V gene, clone size, CDR3 protein. Clone size is not always given. Where it is, it says once, few, many or a class for expanded clones.

j_call: TRBJ2-3
cdr3_length: 10
v_call: TRBV5-6
clone_size: NA
cdr3_aa: ASSGTSARQY

j_call: TRBJ2-5
cdr3_length: 11
v_call: TRBV6-1
clone_size: few
cdr3_aa: ASSELKGVAQY

j_call: TRBJ1-3
cdr3_length: 12
v_call: TRBV10-3
clone_size: many
cdr3_aa: AIRNQGSGNTIY

j_call: TRBJ1-3
cdr3_length: 12
v_call: TRBV20-1
clone_size: NA
cdr3_aa: SARDVRDSTPLY

j_call: TRBJ1-5
cdr3_length: 12
v_call: TRBV10-3
clone_size: NA
cdr3_aa: AISVDRVGQPQH

j_call: TRBJ2-3
cdr3_length: 14
v_call: TRBV18
clone_size: NA
cdr3_aa: ASSPPGLQGADTQY

j_call: TRBJ2-3
cdr3_length: 14
v_call: TRBV9
clone_size: NA
cdr3_aa: ASSVRSAGPTDTQY

j_call: TRBJ2-1
cdr3_length: 15
v_call: TRBV20-1
clone_size: NA
cdr3_aa: SARALVGLAEKGEKF

j_call: TRBJ2-2
cdr3_length: 13
v_call: TRBV28
clone_size: NA
cdr3_aa: ASQTWTANTGELF

j_call: TRBJ2-6
cdr3_length: 15
v_call: TRBV9
clone_size: NA
cdr3_aa: ASSAFRGPAGANVLT

j_call: TRBJ2-5
cdr3_length: 12
v_call: TRBV7-2
clone_size: few
cdr3_aa: ASSLVGTSGPGS

j_call: TRBJ2-1
cdr3_length: 17
v_call: TRBV9
clone_size: few
cdr3_aa: ASSVVFGGDRGSYNEQF

j_call: TRBJ1-5
cdr3_length: 12
v_call: TRBV20-1
clone_size: few
cdr3_aa: SARIPNLNQPQH

j_call: TRBJ2-1
cdr3_length: 13
v_call: TRBV6-5
clone_size: many
cdr3_aa: ASSTRDRPGTSQF

j_call: TRBJ2-5
cdr3_length: 13
v_call: TRBV28
clone_size: NA
cdr3_aa: ASSFGLASWETQY

j_call: TRBJ2-1
cdr3_length: 11
v_call: TRBV10-3
clone_size: few
cdr3_aa: AISESREGEQF

j_call: TRBJ2-1
cdr3_length: 14
v_call: TRBV6-5
clone_size: many
cdr3_aa: ATVGTSGSSYNEQF

j_call: TRBJ1-2
cdr3_length: 11
v_call: TRBV9
clone_size: few
cdr3_aa: ASSVGINYGYT

j_call: TRBJ2-1
cdr3_length: 16
v_call: TRBV5-1
clone_size: many
cdr3_aa: ASAPGTSGKSSYNEQF

j_call: TRBJ2-6
cdr3_length: 13
v_call: TRBV5-5
clone_size: NA
cdr3_aa: ASSFHSSGANVLT

j_call: TRBJ2-1
cdr3_length: 12
v_call: TRBV5-5
clone_size: many
cdr3_aa: ASSFPGQGNEQF

j_call: TRBJ1-2
cdr3_length: 13
v_call: TRBV12-3/TRBV12-4
clone_size: NA
cdr3_aa: ASSLTPLDSYGYT

j_call: TRBJ1-1
cdr3_length: 12
v_call: TRBV11-2
clone_size: NA
cdr3_aa: ASSLWGLGTEAF

j_call: TRBJ2-1
cdr3_length: 13
v_call: TRBV5-1
clone_size: NA
cdr3_aa: ASSFLNRVEDEQF

j_call: TRBJ2-5
cdr3_length: 13
v_call: TRBV6-2/TRBV6-3
clone_size: NA
cdr3_aa: ASTYLGLETETQY

j_call: TRBJ1-4
cdr3_length: 12
v_call: TRBV20-1
clone_size: NA
cdr3_aa: SAPDRVGNEKLF

j_call: TRBJ1-1
cdr3_length: 11
v_call: TRBV28
clone_size: NA
cdr3_aa: ASSSVMNTEAF

j_call: TRBJ2-2
cdr3_length: 13
v_call: TRBV12-3/TRBV12-4
clone_size: many
cdr3_aa: ASSLAPVRTGELF

j_call: TRBJ2-7
cdr3_length: 12
v_call: TRBV7-2
clone_size: many
cdr3_aa: ASSLVAGDYEQY

j_call: TRBJ2-2
cdr3_length: 13
v_call: TRBV7-9
clone_size: NA
cdr3_aa: ASSLGQLGTGELF

j_call: TRBJ2-5
cdr3_length: 12
v_call: TRBV5-1
clone_size: few
cdr3_aa: ASSITSGGETQY

j_call: TRBJ2-1
cdr3_length: 14
v_call: TRBV4-3
clone_size: many
cdr3_aa: ASSQGPRGYYNEQF

j_call: TRBJ2-3
cdr3_length: 13
v_call: TRBV9
clone_size: many
cdr3_aa: ASSVVSSGADTQY

j_call: TRBJ2-5
cdr3_length: 12
v_call: TRBV30
clone_size: NA
cdr3_aa: AYGLAGVRETQY

j_call: TRBJ1-1
cdr3_length: 11
v_call: TRBV5-6
clone_size: many
cdr3_aa: ASSSWDVTEAF

j_call: TRBJ1-1
cdr3_length: 14
v_call: TRBV12-3/TRBV12-4
clone_size: few
cdr3_aa: ASSSWTGGEDTEAF

j_call: TRBJ1-2
cdr3_length: 13
v_call: TRBV3-1
clone_size: NA
cdr3_aa: ASSQWTGSNYGYT

j_call: TRBJ2-2
cdr3_length: 13
v_call: TRBV3-1
clone_size: NA
cdr3_aa: ASSQVDGWSGELF

j_call: TRBJ2-5
cdr3_length: 12
v_call: TRBV29-1
clone_size: NA
cdr3_aa: SVAVSPGRETQY

j_call: TRBJ2-7
cdr3_length: 11
v_call: TRBV20-1
clone_size: NA
cdr3_aa: SAGRDSSYEQY

j_call: TRBJ1-5
cdr3_length: 12
v_call: TRBV27
clone_size: once
cdr3_aa: ASSSSTRREPQH

j_call: TRBJ2-3
cdr3_length: 15
v_call: TRBV7-8
clone_size: many
cdr3_aa: ASSHGGAFIMSDTQY

j_call: TRBJ2-3
cdr3_length: 12
v_call: TRBV6-2/TRBV6-3
clone_size: NA
cdr3_aa: ASSYSTSVSTQY

j_call: TRBJ2-7
cdr3_length: 9
v_call: TRBV12-3/TRBV12-4
clone_size: many
cdr3_aa: ASSQGGSGY

j_call: TRBJ2-7
cdr3_length: 13
v_call: TRBV11-2
clone_size: once
cdr3_aa: ASSQRAGGQSEQY

j_call: TRBJ1-4
cdr3_length: 13
v_call: TRBV4-2
clone_size: few
cdr3_aa: ASSRTGGPNEKLF

j_call: TRBJ2-6
cdr3_length: 16
v_call: TRBV5-1
clone_size: NA
cdr3_aa: ASSLAGTGLPGANVLT

j_call: TRBJ2-7
cdr3_length: 13
v_call: TRBV28
clone_size: NA
cdr3_aa: ASSPTGASPYEQY